The 5 T cell receptor beta chains given below trace back to one sample, sequenced in a study of regulatory T cells in long-lasting Graves disease. According to the study, TCR beta libraries were built with iRepertoire HTBI primers and CDR3-region Arm-PCR. MiXCR, run by TCRdb on the multiplex PCR reads, gives a single entry per CDR3 protein. Of about 340,000 distinct CDR3 sequences listed, around a fifth were seen once; the top ten hold 29%. Time point defined: persistent/refractory GD, antithyroid drugs over 5 years with positive TRAb. RNA extracted from PBMCs served as the sequencing template. Sequences were derived from peripheral blood mononuclear cells (PBMCs), sampled when the disease was refractory, from a patient treated with antithyroid drugs. These receptors were obtained from a female donor with Graves disease.

This clonotype was counted at least ten times. The rearrangement uses TRBV9 and TRBJ1-6; D unclear. Germline V lookup: CDR1 SGDLS, CDR2 YYNGEE. Trimming removed 1 base from V and 7 bases from J, with 6 bases in between. The CDR3 is 13 amino acids. The CDR3, as DNA: TGTGCCAGCAGCGTAAAGGGAAATTCACCCCTCCACTTT. This sequence encodes CASSVKGNSPLHF.

This clonotype was found a few times. J is TRBJ1-5 and V is TRBV9; 7 bases are a match to TRBD1. The CDR3 consists of 14 residues. V gave up 7 bases and J gave up 2 bases; unmatched junction bases: 6. CDR1 is SGDLS and CDR2 is YYNGEE in the germline V gene. CDR3 DNA: TGTGCCAGCTCAGGGGGGTCAGGCAATCAGCCCCAGCATTTT. It is translated as CASSGGSGNQPQHF.

The CDR3 sequence: CASSTSGGSYEQYF. The CDR3 DNA reads as TGTGCCAGCAGCACTAGCGGGGGATCCTACGAGCAGTACTTC. This chain joins TRBV7-2 and TRBJ2-7; 11 bases agree with TRBD2. The germline CDR1 and CDR2 sequences are SGHTA and FQGNSA. V shed 5 bases, J shed 1 base, and the junction held 1 base outside the gene matches. This CDR3 has 14 amino acids.

This clonotype appeared many times. This chain uses TRBV7-2 with TRBJ2-5, with 12 bases matching TRBD2. CDR1 SGHTA and CDR2 FQGNSA come from the germline V gene. The length of the CDR3 is 18 residues. With V trimmed by 5 bases and J by 2 bases, 12 bases remained unmatched. The CDR3 reads CASSPQRLAGVGQETQYF. Written as DNA, the CDR3 is TGTGCCAGCAGCCCCCAAAGACTAGCGGGAGTTGGACAAGAGACCCAGTACTTC. The whole variable domain, filled in from reference TRBV7-2 and TRBJ2-5, reads GAGVSQSPSNKVTEKGKDVELRCDPISGHTALYWYRQSLGQGLEFLIYFQGNSAPDKSGLPSDRFSAERTGGSVSTLTIQRTQQEDSAVYLCASSPQRLAGVGQETQYFGPGTRLLVL.

The J gene is TRBJ2-2, the V gene TRBV5-1; TRBD2 is a possible D gene (5 bases). The CDR3 has 15 residues. Germline V gene sequence: CDR1 SGHRS, CDR2 YFSETQ. The V gene lost 4 bases and the J gene lost 3 bases, with 13 bases spanning the gap. The CDR3 DNA sequence: TGCGCCAGCAGCAAACTAGGAAGGGACACCGGGGAGCTGTTTTTT. It encodes CASSKLGRDTGELFF.